One and the same sample provided the 9 T cell receptor beta chains below, sequenced in a study of tumor and adjacent non-tumor tissue in lung cancer. A modified ARM-PCR protocol with three rounds of nested PCR amplified TCRbeta. TCRdb re-analysed the multiplex PCR reads in MiXCR, keeping a single row per CDR3 protein. In the table there are fewer than 150,000 distinct CDR3 sequences, around 67% of which are singletons. RNA was extracted from bulk tissue without any cell sorting. Source material: lung tumor tissue. Receptors originate from a man aged 55 to 70 with small cell lung cancer.

This clonotype occurred many times. V is TRBV12-3 or TRBV12-4 and J is TRBJ2-5; TRBD1 agrees at 9 bases. The V gene end was trimmed by 4 bases and the J gene end by 2 bases; junction bases not matched to a gene: 8. The CDR3 totals 16 residues. CDR3 in amino acids: CASSSRDRESQETQYF. CDR3 DNA sequence: TGTGCCAGCAGTTCCCGGGACAGGGAGAGTCAAGAGACCCAGTACTTC.

This clonotype has just one count. Compared with germline, one end of the junction differs, possibly owing to a read error. The gene calls are TRBV12-3 or TRBV12-4 and TRBJ1-6, with D hard to call. This CDR3 contains 16 residues. CDR3 amino acids: CPSSPVLGLGSMPLHF. CDR3 nucleotide sequence: TGTCCCAGCAGTCCAGTACTTGGCCTTGGGAGTATGCCCCTCCACTTT.

Concerning this clonotype itself: At one end the junction does not follow the germline gene, possibly because of a read error. The J gene is TRBJ1-4, the V gene TRBV6-5; 10 nucleotides match TRBD1. The CDR3 sequence is 15 residues long. Germline V CDR1 and CDR2: MNHEY, SVGAGI. The CDR3 loop reads CASSFTGTGDENLFF. Here the CDR3 DNA reads TGTGCCAGCAGTTTTACCGGGACAGGGGATGAAAATCTGTTTTTT.

The chain recombines TRBV4-1 with TRBJ2-7, with TRBD2 matching over 13 bases. CDR1 and CDR2 (germline): MGHRA, YSYEKL. This CDR3 contains 19 residues. With V trimmed by 7 bases and J by 4 bases, 19 bases remained unmatched. CDR3 loop: CASNPKGLAGLRNSYEQYF. CDR3 sequence (DNA): TGCGCCAGCAACCCAAAGGGACTAGCGGGATTGAGGAACTCTTACGAGCAGTACTTC.

To note about this clonotype: One end of the junction does not line up with germline, which may come from a read error. CDR3 residues: CTSSYSKDSYNEQFF. The CDR3 coding sequence is TGTACCAGCAGTTACTCGAAGGACAGTTACAATGAGCAGTTCTTC. This chain connects TRBV6-5 to TRBJ2-1; maybe TRBD1 (6 bases). Germline V gene lookup returns CDR1 MNHEY and CDR2 SVGAGI. The CDR3 contains 15 residues.

This clonotype was picked up many times. The chain links TRBV28 to TRBJ2-3; TRBD2 matches 7 bases. The CDR3 has 16 residues. From germline, CDR1 is MDHEN and CDR2 SYDVKM. V lost 3 bases, J lost 4 bases, and 10 bases stayed unmatched. CDR3 in DNA: TGTGCCAGCAGTTTTCAGGCGGGAGCTGGTCCAGATACGCAGTATTTT. This translates into CASSFQAGAGPDTQYF.

In regard to this clonotype: Germline is not matched at one junction end, which may reflect a read error. DNA of the CDR3: TGTGCCAGGAGCCAAGCGGGGGGACCCGGGGAGCTGCTTTTT. This encodes CARSQAGGPGELLF. The chain has TRBV11-2 and TRBJ2-2; 9 bases agree with TRBD2. This CDR3 contains 14 residues. Germline V gene data show CDR1 as SGHAT and CDR2 as FQNNGV. The entire variable domain, with the rest obtained from reference TRBV11-2 and TRBJ2-2, is as follows: EAGVAQSPRYKIIEKRQSVAFWCNPISGHATLYWYQQILGQGPKLLIQFQNNGVVDDSQLPKDRFSAERLKGVDSTLKIQPAKLEDSAVYLCARSQAGGPGELLFGEGSRLTVL.

The rearrangement uses TRBV18 and TRBJ2-5; 7 bases map to TRBD1. Germline CDR1 and CDR2: KGHSH and LQKENI. The J segment lost 5 bases and the V segment lost 5 bases, leaving 11 bases of the junction unmatched. CDR3 size: 15 residues. This CDR3 is CASSSGQVEDETQYF. The CDR3 coding sequence is TGTGCCAGCTCATCAGGACAGGTGGAGGATGAGACCCAGTACTTC.

This clonotype rates as large. V gene TRBV30 combines with J gene TRBJ2-1; D uncertain. Trimming cost V 5 bases and J 4 bases, with 9 bases left between them. CDR3 length: 12 amino acids. From germline, CDR1 is GTSNPN and CDR2 SVGIG (reference sequence). CDR3 DNA: TGTGCCTGGTCTCCAAGTTACAATGAGCAGTTCTTC. Its protein product is CAWSPSYNEQFF.